This T cell receptor beta chain was recovered during a study of PD-1 blockade in classical Hodgkin lymphoma. The CDR3 consists of 15 residues. The ends lost 2 bases at V and 7 bases at J; junction bases unmatched: 8. Per the germline V gene, CDR1 is SGDLS and CDR2 is YYNGEE. All the patients suffered relapse after autologous stem cell transplantation, and brentuximab vedotin exposure differed. The repertoire was sequenced with immunoSEQ multiplex PCR; TCRdb's copy has only in-frame clones and lacks some. The table lists about 46,000 clones, around 81% of them singletons. The V gene is TRBV9, the J gene TRBJ2-1; 8 nucleotides match TRBD1. The source was peripheral blood mononuclear cells (PBMCs), collected before the second cycle of nivolumab. This receptor was obtained from a human donor with classical Hodgkin lymphoma. The CDR3 bases are TGTGCCAGCAGCGTGGCGGGGACAGGTGGGAATGAGCAGTTCTTC. This translates into CASSVAGTGGNEQFF.